This T cell receptor (beta chain) comes out of a study of control samples from healthy donors and cancer patients. Sequenced by immunoSEQ multiplex PCR; TCRdb stores in-frame clones only, minus some. The profile shows around 30,000 clones, roughly 94% of them singletons. V shed 0 bases and J 0 bases; nucleotides not matched to a gene: 6. Germline CDR1 is MNHEY and CDR2 is SVGEGT. This CDR3 contains 20 residues. The sequencing input was blood. V usage is TRBV6-2 or TRBV6-3 and J usage is TRBJ2-6, with 12 bases identical to TRBD2. The sequence derives from a man between 60 and 75 years old in good health. The CDR3 coding sequence is TGTGCCAGCAGTTACTCGAGGAGGACTAGCGGGACCTCTGGGGCCAACGTCCTGACTTTC. Its protein is CASSYSRRTSGTSGANVLTF.